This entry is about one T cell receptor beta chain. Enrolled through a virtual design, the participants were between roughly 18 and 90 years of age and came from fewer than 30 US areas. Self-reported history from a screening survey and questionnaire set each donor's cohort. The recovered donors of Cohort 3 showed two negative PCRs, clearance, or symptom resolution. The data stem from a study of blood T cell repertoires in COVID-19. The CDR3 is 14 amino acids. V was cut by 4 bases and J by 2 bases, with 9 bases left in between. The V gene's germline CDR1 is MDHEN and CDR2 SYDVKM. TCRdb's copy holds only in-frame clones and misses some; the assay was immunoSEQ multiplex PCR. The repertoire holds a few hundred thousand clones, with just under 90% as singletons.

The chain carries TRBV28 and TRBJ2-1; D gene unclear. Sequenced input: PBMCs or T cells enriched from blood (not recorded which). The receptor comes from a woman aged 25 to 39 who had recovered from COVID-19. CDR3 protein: CASSSVPTYNEQFF. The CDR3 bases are TGTGCCAGCAGTTCGGTACCTACCTACAATGAGCAGTTCTTC.